Below are 28 T cell receptor beta chains sequenced from a single sample in a study of neurological immune-mediated disorders. TCRdb redid the calling of the 5' RACE reads with MiXCR, one entry per CDR3 protein. The sample yields about 76,000 distinct CDR3 sequences, roughly 17% seen once. Sequenced sample: PBMCs. The receptors come from a woman in her forties in good health.

This clonotype was recorded many times. The chain employs TRBV4-1 and TRBJ1-1, with D unclear. Germline-derived CDR1 and CDR2 are MGHRA and YSYEKL. The CDR3 is 15 amino acids. Trimming pared 1 base from V and 5 bases from J, leaving 14 bases between. The CDR3, as DNA: TGCGCCAGCAGCCAAGCTCGCGGGTTGAGGACTGAAGCTTTCTTT. It is translated as CASSQARGLRTEAFF.

This chain connects TRBV5-1 to TRBJ2-1, with 8 bases matching TRBD1. The germline gives CDR1 SGHRS, CDR2 YFSETQ. The CDR3 totals 14 residues. J was trimmed by 2 bases and V by 9 bases; bases with no gene match: 7. This chain's CDR3 is CATSQGGAYNEQFF. CDR3 DNA sequence: TGCGCCACTTCACAGGGGGGCGCCTACAATGAGCAGTTCTTC.

In its sample, this clonotype was seen many times. This sequence joins TRBV5-1 and TRBJ2-2, with 10 bases fitting TRBD2. The CDR3 loop spans 16 amino acids. Trimming at V came to 4 bases and at J to 1 base, leaving 4 bases not matched to a gene. Germline CDR1 SGHRS, CDR2 YFSETQ. The DNA for the CDR3 is TGCGCCAGCAGCACGAGCGGGGGGGAGAACACCGGGGAGCTGTTTTTT. Translating it yields CASSTSGGENTGELFF.

The chain carries TRBV20-1 and TRBJ2-1; the D gene is possibly TRBD1 (6 bases). CDR1 is DFQATT, CDR2 SNEGSKA, per germline (reference sequence). The CDR3 has 12 residues. Trimming took 1 base from V and 11 from J, leaving 12 bases between them. CDR3 DNA sequence: TGCAGTGCTAGAGGGCAGGGGACACAGCAGTTCTTC. This encodes CSARGQGTQQFF.

Turning to this clonotype: A much larger clone lies a single base off, so this may be a read error. This chain links TRBV5-6 with TRBJ1-1; 7 nucleotides align to TRBD1. Germline-derived CDR1 and CDR2 are SGHDT and YYEEEE. V shed 7 bases, J shed 7 bases, and the junction held 19 bases outside the gene matches. The CDR3 is 16 residues long. CDR3 coding DNA: TGTGCCAGCGGATCAAACGCCGGGACAGTGCTATATGAAGCTTTCTTT. It codes for CASGSNAGTVLYEAFF.

Many counts were recorded for this clonotype. This chain joins TRBV7-6 and TRBJ1-2, with a weak D call TRBD1 (5 bases). Trimming took 5 bases from V and 1 from J, leaving 14 bases between them. CDR3 size: 15 residues. Germline loops: CDR1 SGHVS, CDR2 FNYEAQ. The CDR3 DNA follows: TGTGCCAGCAGCCCCCGGGGGGTCCTTAACTATGGCTACACCTTC. Translating it yields CASSPRGVLNYGYTF.

This clonotype has at least ten counts. The rearrangement joins TRBV12-3 or TRBV12-4 to TRBJ2-5; D might be TRBD2 (6 bases). Trimming took 5 bases from V and 2 from J, leaving 15 bases between them. There are 15 residues in the CDR3. In DNA form, the CDR3 reads TGTGCCAGCAGTCCATATGGGGGGACTCAAGAGACCCAGTACTTC. Translation gives CASSPYGGTQETQYF.

The chain recombines TRBV3-1 with TRBJ2-5, with TRBD2 matching over 10 bases. Germline trimming cut 5 bases from V and 5 bases from J; bases unmatched to any gene: 11. Germline V gene lookup returns CDR1 LGHDT and CDR2 YNNKEL (reference sequence). The CDR3 loop spans 16 amino acids. For the CDR3, the DNA is TGTGCCAGCAGCTCCCTAGCGGGGGCGGGTGGGGAGACCCAGTACTTC. As protein: CASSSLAGAGGETQYF.

This clonotype was counted ten times or more. The chain uses TRBV5-1 and TRBJ2-3, with D possibly TRBD2 on 5 matching bases. This CDR3 region has 12 residues. Looked up from germline, CDR1 is SGHRS and CDR2 is YFSETQ. Trimming stripped 3 bases from V and 6 bases from J, with 8 bases between. The CDR3 reads CASSWESDTQYF. CDR3 nucleotides: TGCGCCAGCAGCTGGGAGTCGGATACGCAGTATTTT. Filled out from reference TRBV5-1 and TRBJ2-3, the complete variable domain reads KAGVTQTPRYLIKTRGQQVTLSCSPISGHRSVSWYQQTPGQGLQFLFEYFSETQRNKGNFPGRFSGRQFSNSRSEMNVSTLELGDSALYLCASSWESDTQYFGPGTRLTVL.

This clonotype was found many times. V and J are TRBV15 and TRBJ2-7; weak D call: TRBD1 (5 bases). V was cut by 7 bases and J by 0 bases, with 13 bases left in between. CDR1 LNHNV and CDR2 YYDKDF come from the germline V gene (reference sequence). The CDR3 is made up of 14 amino acids. The CDR3 spells CATTLGLSSYEQYF. CDR3 DNA: TGTGCCACCACCCTGGGGCTAAGCTCCTACGAGCAGTACTTC.

This clonotype was detected many times. The rearrangement joins TRBV6-6 to TRBJ2-3; D tentatively reads TRBD1 or TRBD2 (6 bases each). The CDR3 runs to 15 residues. Germline V gene sequence: CDR1 MNHNY, CDR2 SVGAGI (reference sequence). Trimming pared 0 bases from V and 4 bases from J, leaving 11 bases between. The CDR3 coding sequence is TGTGCCAGCAGTTACTCGAAGGAGGGGGCAGATACGCAGTATTTT. The encoded protein is CASSYSKEGADTQYF.

This clonotype was detected ten times or more. The genes are TRBV6-5 and TRBJ1-4; tentatively, D is TRBD1 (6 bases). Trimming pared 2 bases from V and 8 bases from J, leaving 12 bases between. The CDR3 is made up of 14 amino acids. Germline V lookup: CDR1 MNHEY, CDR2 SVGAGI. In DNA, the CDR3 is TGTGCCAGCAGTTACGGGGGGGCTGGGGAAAAACTGTTTTTT. It is translated as CASSYGGAGEKLFF.

This clonotype was detected many times. The DNA for the CDR3 is TGTGCCAGCAGAATCCACGACAGGCTAGAGACCCAGTACTTC. It specifies CASRIHDRLETQYF. The chain links TRBV5-4 to TRBJ2-5; D may be TRBD1 (6 bases). CDR3 length: 14 residues. Germline V gives CDR1 SGHNT, CDR2 YYREEE (reference sequence). Deletions cut 5 bases from V and 4 bases from J, with 15 bases between.

V gene TRBV24-1 combines with J gene TRBJ2-3; TRBD2 matches at 11 bases. Unmatched junction bases numbered 11, after V lost 4 bases and J lost 3 bases. The CDR3 sequence is 18 residues long. Germline CDR1 is KGHDR and CDR2 is SFDVKD. The CDR3, as DNA: TGTGCCACCAGTGAAAGAGGGCTAGCGGGGGGCCTAACAGATACGCAGTATTTT. This codes for CATSERGLAGGLTDTQYF.

Comment on this clonotype: A much larger clone differs from this one at a single base, so this may be a read error. The chain is built from TRBV20-1 and TRBJ2-5; D is uncertain. Between the trimmed V and J ends, which lost 0 bases and 1 base, there was a span of 6 bases. In germline, CDR1 is DFQATT, CDR2 SNEGSKA (reference sequence). CDR3 size: 13 residues. The CDR3 nucleotides are TGCAGTGCTAGAGATACGGCCCAAGAGACCCAGTACTTC. Its protein product is CSARDTAQETQYF.

This clonotype was observed many times. V gene TRBV5-1 combines with J gene TRBJ1-1; D not certain. The CDR3 is 14 residues long. V was clipped by 1 base and J by 4 bases, with 11 bases between them. Looked up from germline, CDR1 is SGHRS and CDR2 is YFSETQ. CDR3 amino acids: CASSLSRLGTEAFF. As DNA, the CDR3 is TGCGCCAGCAGCTTGTCCAGGTTGGGCACTGAAGCTTTCTTT.

The V gene is TRBV4-1, the J gene TRBJ1-1, with unresolved D. Germline-derived CDR1 and CDR2 are MGHRA and YSYEKL. This CDR3 has 13 residues. The germline V and J ends were trimmed by 4 bases and 1 base, with 7 bases remaining between them. This CDR3 is CASSPYWNTEAFF. CDR3 coding DNA: TGCGCCAGCAGCCCCTACTGGAACACTGAAGCTTTCTTT.

The V gene is TRBV19, the J gene TRBJ1-2, with D unclear. V lost 6 bases and J lost 0, with 11 bases in between. The germline gives CDR1 LNHDA, CDR2 SQIVND (reference sequence). The CDR3 contains 14 residues. The CDR3 reads CASSETHANYGYTF. The CDR3 DNA is TGTGCCAGTAGCGAGACGCATGCTAACTATGGCTACACCTTC.

In its sample, this clonotype was seen once. A read error may produce the germline difference seen at one junction end. This chain links TRBV10-3 with TRBJ2-3; 10 bases are a match to TRBD2. This CDR3 has 16 amino acids. CDR1 is ENHRY and CDR2 is SYGVKD in the germline V gene. CDR3 protein: CAISESRLAGTDTKYF. The CDR3 DNA reads as TGTGCAATCAGTGAGTCGCGACTAGCGGGCACAGATACGAAGTATTTT.

This clonotype was seen only a few times. The rearrangement links TRBV20-1 to TRBJ1-1; D unclear. Trimming removed 0 bases at V and 4 bases at J, with 18 bases between. CDR3 size: 16 residues. The germline V gene encodes CDR1 DFQATT and CDR2 SNEGSKA (reference sequence). CDR3 nucleotides: TGCAGTGCTAGAGATCCGATGGGAATCAAGGGCACTGAAGCTTTCTTT. Amino acid sequence: CSARDPMGIKGTEAFF.

Turning to this clonotype: One end of the junction varies from germline; a read error may be responsible. This chain joins TRBV3-1 and TRBJ1-1; possible D gene TRBD1, 6 bases. CDR1 and CDR2 (germline): LGHDT, YNNKEL (reference sequence). This CDR3 has 14 residues. For the CDR3, the DNA is TGTGCCAGCAACCAAGCGCAGGGGCCGGGTGAAGCTTTCTTT. Its translation: CASNQAQGPGEAFF.

This clonotype came up many times. The gene calls are TRBV28 and TRBJ1-2, with a tentative D call TRBD1 (5 bases). The germline V gene encodes CDR1 MDHEN and CDR2 SYDVKM. Trimming took off 7 bases at V and 4 bases at J, with 22 bases between the two ends. The CDR3 has 16 residues. CDR3 coding DNA: TGTGCCAGCACTCCGCAGGGAGGGCGCAGAAGCTATGGCTACACCTTC. Encoded protein: CASTPQGGRRSYGYTF.

This clonotype was seen many times. The gene calls are TRBV6-2 or TRBV6-3 and TRBJ1-3; a possible D gene is TRBD1 (5 bases). The germline V and J ends were trimmed by 7 bases and 3 bases, with 22 bases remaining between them. CDR1 and CDR2 from the germline V gene are MNHEY and SVGEGT. This CDR3 is built from 17 residues. CDR3 nucleotide sequence: TGTGCCAGCAACGACCTCGGGGCCGCGCAGCTTGGAAACACCATATATTTT. Its protein product is CASNDLGAAQLGNTIYF.

This clonotype was picked up many times. The J gene is TRBJ2-1, the V gene TRBV5-1; D unclear. The V end lost 2 bases, the J end lost 5 bases, and 2 bases lay between the germline ends. The CDR3 is made up of 11 amino acids. The germline V gene has CDR1 SGHRS and CDR2 YFSETQ. DNA of the CDR3: TGCGCCAGCAGCTTCGACAATGAGCAGTTCTTC. It translates to CASSFDNEQFF.

This clonotype was found many times. The chain joins TRBV9 to TRBJ2-1, with TRBD2 matching over 13 bases. The CDR3 has 16 amino acids. CDR1 is SGDLS, CDR2 YYNGEE, per germline. V shed 0 bases, J shed 5 bases, and the junction held 2 bases outside the gene matches. Written as DNA, the CDR3 is TGTGCCAGCAGCGTAGGACTAGCGGGGGGTGACAATGAGCAGTTCTTC. It translates to CASSVGLAGGDNEQFF.

This clonotype was detected only a few times. The rearrangement uses TRBV29-1 and TRBJ2-1; 12 bases fit TRBD1. Germline loops: CDR1 SQVTM, CDR2 ANQGSEA. After removal of 7 bases from V and 7 bases from J, the junction contained 5 bases not matched to a gene. The CDR3 length is 13 residues. In DNA form, the CDR3 reads TGCAGCGGCCCGGGACAGGGGGCGAATGAGCAGTTCTTC. This encodes CSGPGQGANEQFF.

The gene calls are TRBV20-1 and TRBJ2-3; D uncertain. Germline assignment: CDR1 DFQATT and CDR2 SNEGSKA (reference sequence). The V gene lost 6 bases and the J gene lost 8 bases, with 15 bases spanning the gap. CDR3 size: 12 residues. CDR3 sequence: CSANLVSGTQYF. The CDR3 nucleotides are TGCAGTGCCAATCTCGTATCGGGTACGCAGTATTTT.

This clonotype was seen many times. The chain employs TRBV5-6 and TRBJ1-2; possibly TRBD1 for D (5 bases). Germline values: CDR1 SGHDT, CDR2 YYEEEE. Trimming cost V 1 base and J 6 bases, with 10 bases left between them. The CDR3 spans 13 residues. CDR3 amino acids: CASSLPGRDGYTF. CDR3 coding DNA: TGTGCCAGCAGCTTGCCAGGGAGAGATGGCTACACCTTC.